This T cell receptor beta chain was documented in a study of cytomegalovirus exposure and HLA in healthy donors. The CDR3 length is 14 residues. The V gene's germline CDR1 is LGHNA and CDR2 YNFKEQ. The V and J ends lost 0 bases and 2 bases respectively, with 8 bases between them. 13 Jbeta primers and 60 Vbeta primers were used for the PCR. TCRdb's table, derived via immunoSEQ multiplex PCR, lists solely in-frame clones and lacks some. This sample yields approximately 160,000 clones, of which roughly three quarters are seen a single time; over 10% belongs to the top ten. This receptor was obtained from a woman between 45 and 60 years old in good health and CMV-seropositive. The chain carries TRBV4-2 and TRBJ2-7; no clear D. Material: PBMCs. The CDR3 nucleotides are TGTGCCAGCAGCCAAGATCTCAGAACCTACGAGCAGTACTTC. It codes for CASSQDLRTYEQYF.